Sequencing of this T cell receptor beta chain was carried out in a study of shared clonotypes between healthy human individuals. Of note for this clone: Antigen unknown.

The V segment lost 3 bases and the J segment 2 bases; nucleotides outside the gene matches: 6. The CDR3 has 16 residues. From germline, CDR1 is SGHDN and CDR2 FVKESK. The method was immunoSEQ multiplex PCR; TCRdb's version includes in-frame clones alone and lacks a portion of them. The sample lists 2,500,000 or so clones, approximately 93% seen once, with 0.36% in the top ten. Study conclusions and caveats: Rarefaction analysis demonstrated incomplete sorted-subset sequencing notwithstanding large depth.

The chain combines TRBV14 with TRBJ2-2; 7 nucleotides line up with TRBD1. The sequence was obtained from a man between 18 and 35 years old in good health. Some clones in this sample may be carry-over from other donors' samples. Sequenced: naive CD4+ T cells from PBMCs. The sample's subset: CD45RA+ positively selected. The CDR3 region is CASSHGQALNTGELFF. Written as DNA, the CDR3 is TGTGCCAGCAGCCATGGACAGGCCCTAAACACCGGGGAGCTGTTTTTT.